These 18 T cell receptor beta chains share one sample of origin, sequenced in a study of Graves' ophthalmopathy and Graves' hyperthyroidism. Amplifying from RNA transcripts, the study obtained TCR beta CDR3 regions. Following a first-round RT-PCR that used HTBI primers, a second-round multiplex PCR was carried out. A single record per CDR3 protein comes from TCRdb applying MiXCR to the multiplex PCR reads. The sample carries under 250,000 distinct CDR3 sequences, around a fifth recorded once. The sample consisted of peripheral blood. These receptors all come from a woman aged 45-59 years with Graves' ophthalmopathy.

In nucleotides, the CDR3 is TGTGCCACCCGTGGGACAGGGACAAACACCGGGGAGCTGTTTTTT. Translating gives CATRGTGTNTGELFF. This chain uses TRBV15 with TRBJ2-2, with 9 positions matching TRBD1. The CDR3 contains 15 residues. Germline assignment: CDR1 LNHNV and CDR2 YYDKDF (reference sequence). With 8 bases clipped from V and 2 bases from J, the junction kept 6 bases outside the gene matches.

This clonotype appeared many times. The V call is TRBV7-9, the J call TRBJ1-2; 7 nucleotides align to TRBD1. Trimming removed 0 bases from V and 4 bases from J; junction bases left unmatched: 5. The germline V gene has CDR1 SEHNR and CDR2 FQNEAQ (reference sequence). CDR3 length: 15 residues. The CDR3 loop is CASSLAEAGGYGYTF. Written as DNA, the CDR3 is TGTGCCAGCAGCTTAGCGGAGGCAGGGGGCTATGGCTACACCTTC. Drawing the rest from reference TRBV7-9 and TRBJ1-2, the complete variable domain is DTGVSQNPRHKITKRGQNVTFRCDPISEHNRLYWYRQTLGQGPEFLTYFQNEAQLEKSRLLSDRFSAERPKGSFSTLEIQRTEQGDSAMYLCASSLAEAGGYGYTFGSGTRLTVV.

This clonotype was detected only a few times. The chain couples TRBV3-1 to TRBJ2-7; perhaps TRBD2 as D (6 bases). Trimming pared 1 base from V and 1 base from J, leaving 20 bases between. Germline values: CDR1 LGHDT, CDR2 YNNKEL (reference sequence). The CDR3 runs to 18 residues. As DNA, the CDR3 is TGTGCCAGCAGCCAAGTTATGGGCGGAGGGCCGGGGTCCTACGAGCAGTACTTC. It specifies CASSQVMGGGPGSYEQYF.

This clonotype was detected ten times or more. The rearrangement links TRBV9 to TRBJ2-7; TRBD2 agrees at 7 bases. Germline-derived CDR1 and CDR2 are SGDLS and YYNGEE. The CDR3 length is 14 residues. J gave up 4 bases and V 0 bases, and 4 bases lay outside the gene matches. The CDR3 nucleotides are TGTGCCAGCAGCGTAGGGCTTAGCGGGTACGAGCAGTACTTC. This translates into CASSVGLSGYEQYF.

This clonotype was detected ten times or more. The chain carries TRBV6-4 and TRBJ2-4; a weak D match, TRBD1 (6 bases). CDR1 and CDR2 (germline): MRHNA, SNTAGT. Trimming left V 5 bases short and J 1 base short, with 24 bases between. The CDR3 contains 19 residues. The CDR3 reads CASSPATGTGRFAKNIQYF. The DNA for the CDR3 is TGTGCCAGCAGTCCAGCTACCGGTACAGGGCGGTTCGCCAAAAACATTCAGTACTTC.

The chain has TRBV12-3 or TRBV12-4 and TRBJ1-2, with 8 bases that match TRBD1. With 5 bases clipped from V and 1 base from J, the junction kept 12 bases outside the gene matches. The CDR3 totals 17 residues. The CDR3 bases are TGTGCCAGCAGTGTTCAGGGGGCCTCGCAACTTAACTATGGCTACACCTTC. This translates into CASSVQGASQLNYGYTF.

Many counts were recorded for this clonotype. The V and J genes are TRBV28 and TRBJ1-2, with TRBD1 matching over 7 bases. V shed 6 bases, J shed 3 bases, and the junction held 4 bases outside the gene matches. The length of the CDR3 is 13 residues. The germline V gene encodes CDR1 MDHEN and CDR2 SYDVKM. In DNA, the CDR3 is TGTGCCAGCAGATACCAGGGGGACTATGGCTACACCTTC. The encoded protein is CASRYQGDYGYTF.

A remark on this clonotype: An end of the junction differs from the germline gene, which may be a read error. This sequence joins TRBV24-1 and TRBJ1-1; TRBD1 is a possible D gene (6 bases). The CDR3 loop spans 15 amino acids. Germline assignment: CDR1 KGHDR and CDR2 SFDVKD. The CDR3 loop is CATSDPNQGSTGAFF. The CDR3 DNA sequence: TGTGCCACCAGTGACCCTAATCAGGGGAGCACTGGAGCTTTCTTT.

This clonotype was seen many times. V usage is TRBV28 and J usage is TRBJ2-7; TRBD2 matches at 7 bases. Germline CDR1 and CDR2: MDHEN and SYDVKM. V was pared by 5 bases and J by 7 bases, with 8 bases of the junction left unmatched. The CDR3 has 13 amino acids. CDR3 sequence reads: CASSRAGEMEQYF. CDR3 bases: TGTGCCAGCAGTCGGGCGGGAGAGATGGAGCAGTACTTC.

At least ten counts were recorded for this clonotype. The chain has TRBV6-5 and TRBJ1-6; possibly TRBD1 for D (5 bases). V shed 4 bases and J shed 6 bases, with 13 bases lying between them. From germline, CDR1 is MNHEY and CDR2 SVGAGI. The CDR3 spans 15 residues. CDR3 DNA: TGTGCCAGCAGTTCCGGGGACGGGCGTAATTCACCCCTCCACTTT. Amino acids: CASSSGDGRNSPLHF.

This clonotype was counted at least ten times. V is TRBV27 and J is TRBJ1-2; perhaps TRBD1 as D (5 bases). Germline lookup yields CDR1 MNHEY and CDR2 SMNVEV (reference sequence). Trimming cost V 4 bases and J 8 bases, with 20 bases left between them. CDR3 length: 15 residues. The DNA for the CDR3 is TGTGCCAGCAGTTCCCTCTCCTTGGGGCCTCGGGGCTACACCTTC. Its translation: CASSSLSLGPRGYTF.

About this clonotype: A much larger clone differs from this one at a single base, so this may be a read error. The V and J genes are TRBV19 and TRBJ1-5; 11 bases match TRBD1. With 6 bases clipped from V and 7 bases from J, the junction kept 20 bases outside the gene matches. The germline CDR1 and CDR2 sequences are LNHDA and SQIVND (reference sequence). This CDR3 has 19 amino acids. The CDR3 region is CASSTPSNWDRGAGQPQHF. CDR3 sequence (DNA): TGTGCCAGTAGCACCCCCTCGAATTGGGACAGGGGGGCGGGACAGCCCCAGCATTTT.

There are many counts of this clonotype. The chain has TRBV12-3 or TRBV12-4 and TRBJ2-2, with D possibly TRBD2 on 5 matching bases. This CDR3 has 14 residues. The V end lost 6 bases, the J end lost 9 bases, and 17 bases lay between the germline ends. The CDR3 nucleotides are TGTGCCAGCAGATCTACGGGGTTATACTGGGAGCTGTTTTTT. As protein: CASRSTGLYWELFF.

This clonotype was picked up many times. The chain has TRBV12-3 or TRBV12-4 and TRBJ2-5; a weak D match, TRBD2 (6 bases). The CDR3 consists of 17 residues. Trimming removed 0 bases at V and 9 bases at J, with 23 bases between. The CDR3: CASSLASLPGEARAQYF. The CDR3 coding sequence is TGTGCCAGCAGTTTAGCGTCCCTGCCGGGAGAGGCTAGGGCCCAGTACTTC.

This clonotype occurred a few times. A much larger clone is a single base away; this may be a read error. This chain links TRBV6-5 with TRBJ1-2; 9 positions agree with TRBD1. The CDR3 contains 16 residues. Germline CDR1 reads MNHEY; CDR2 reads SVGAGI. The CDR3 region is CAISYWPGQGVYGYTF. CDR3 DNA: TGTGCCATCAGTTACTGGCCGGGACAGGGTGTGTATGGCTACACCTTC.

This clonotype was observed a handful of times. The CDR3 loop is CASSAKAQGINGSNYGYTF. Here the CDR3 DNA reads TGTGCCAGCAGCGCAAAGGCACAGGGGATTAACGGATCTAACTATGGCTACACCTTC. The rearrangement joins TRBV11-2 to TRBJ1-2; TRBD1 matches 7 bases. The CDR3 is made up of 19 amino acids. Germline V CDR1 and CDR2: SGHAT, FQNNGV. V shed 5 bases and J 0 bases; nucleotides not matched to a gene: 18.

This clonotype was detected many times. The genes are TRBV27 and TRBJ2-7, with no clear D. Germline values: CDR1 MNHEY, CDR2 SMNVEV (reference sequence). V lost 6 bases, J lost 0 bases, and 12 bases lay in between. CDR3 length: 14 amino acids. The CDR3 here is CASRRGTSSYEQYF. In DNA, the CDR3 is TGTGCCAGCAGGCGCGGTACCTCCTCCTACGAGCAGTACTTC.

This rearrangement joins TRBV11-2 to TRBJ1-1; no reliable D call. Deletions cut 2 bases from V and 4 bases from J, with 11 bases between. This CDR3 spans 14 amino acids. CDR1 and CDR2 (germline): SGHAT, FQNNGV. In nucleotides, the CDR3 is TGTGCCAGCAGCTTATCGGGCAGATTCACTGAAGCTTTCTTT. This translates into CASSLSGRFTEAFF.